This T cell receptor (beta chain) was documented in a study of siplizumab effects on memory and regulatory T cells. Libraries were prepared by immunoSEQ multiplex PCR; TCRdb keeps only in-frame clonotypes and omits some of them. The table has about 10,000 clones, just over 45% seen once; the top ten hold less than 25%. This clone was seen more than once but under ten times. Its specificity is unknown. Looked up from germline, CDR1 is LNHDA and CDR2 is SQIVND (reference sequence). The CDR3 consists of 18 residues. The V and J ends lost 1 base and 2 bases respectively, with 15 bases between them. The mixed lymphocyte reaction cells underwent coculture at 37°C for less than 7 days.

The chain recombines TRBV19 with TRBJ2-6, with a weak D call TRBD1 (7 bases). This TCR came from a human donor in good health; the cells came from an allogeneic mixed lymphocyte reaction. Sequencing used CFSE-low (dividing) CD4+ T cells sorted from an allogeneic mixed lymphocyte reaction. The CDR3 sequence: CASSIGAGGRAGANVLTF. CDR3 bases: TGTGCCAGTAGTATAGGGGCAGGGGGGAGAGCTGGGGCCAACGTCCTGACTTTC.